The rows below give T cell receptor beta chains drawn from one sample of a study of blood T cells in healthy people across ages. TCRdb itself ran the 5' RACE reads through MiXCR, one entry per CDR3 protein. The sample holds about 510,000 distinct CDR3 sequences; about 26% are singletons and the top ten take 3% to 4%. These data were also reused for a study on T cells of mothers and their children.

The source material was blood. These receptors all stem from a boy aged 2 to 9 in good health. Each CDR3 is given with its conserved first and last residue. The order of the fields is J gene, D gene, V gene, CDR3 protein. The D gene is left open where the match is weak.

>TRBJ2-5|.|TRBV11-2
CASSLAGQMETQYF
>TRBJ1-4|TRBD1|TRBV4-2
CASSQGTGGVTNEKLFF
>TRBJ2-3|.|TRBV27
CASSPSMGPDTQYF
>.|.|TRBV12-3/TRBV12-4
CASSLAIGLISYEQYF
>TRBJ1-5|.|TRBV5-1
CASNPDGNQPQHF
>TRBJ1-2|.|TRBV27
CASSQGEGGYGYTF
>TRBJ2-1|TRBD2|TRBV27
CASSLAGGGDEQFF
>TRBJ2-7|.|TRBV27
CASSLNAGEGYEQYF
>TRBJ2-5|.|TRBV6-5
CASSFTGPRETQYF
>TRBJ1-1|.|TRBV27
CASSLLGRLNTEAFF
>TRBJ2-5|TRBD2|TRBV15
CATSMGLAETQYF
>TRBJ2-3|TRBD2|TRBV10-3
CAISGRGSGGFHTDTQYF
>TRBJ2-2|TRBD1|TRBV6-5
CASSSGRQGPGELFF
>TRBJ1-1|.|TRBV6-6
CASTPTRGTEAFF
>TRBJ2-7|.|TRBV5-1
CASSPPTGKLDEQYF
>TRBJ2-5|TRBD1|TRBV5-4
CASSFPGGRETQYF
>.|.|TRBV27
CASSSGTTEQFF
>TRBJ2-6|.|TRBV12-3/TRBV12-4
CATNYNSVLSSGANVLTF
>TRBJ2-7|TRBD1|TRBV30
CAWSDGQGVSYEQYF
>TRBJ1-4|.|TRBV5-1
CASSQATGNGEKLFF
>.|TRBD2|TRBV12-3/TRBV12-4
CASSLAGGEYEQYF
>TRBJ2-1|TRBD2|TRBV12-5
CAARTSLNNEQFF
>.|.|TRBV28
CASSVWAQNGEEQFF
>TRBJ1-4|.|TRBV11-2
CASSTTWEINEKLFF
>TRBJ2-5|TRBD2|TRBV12-3/TRBV12-4
CASSSIPSLAVQETQYF
>.|TRBD1|TRBV5-1
CASSSGTAAYEQYF
>TRBJ2-1|.|TRBV29-1
CSVRTRVDEQFF
>TRBJ1-4|.|TRBV7-3
CASSPKGVTNEKLFF
>TRBJ1-2|.|TRBV10-3
CAIRERRGSYGYTF
>TRBJ2-1|.|TRBV10-3
CATAEADSYNEQFF
>TRBJ1-2|.|TRBV6-6
CASSSRGGLYGYTF
>.|.|TRBV6-5
CAAARLGPYEQYF
>TRBJ2-3|TRBD2|TRBV4-3
CASSQDQASGSGTDTQYF